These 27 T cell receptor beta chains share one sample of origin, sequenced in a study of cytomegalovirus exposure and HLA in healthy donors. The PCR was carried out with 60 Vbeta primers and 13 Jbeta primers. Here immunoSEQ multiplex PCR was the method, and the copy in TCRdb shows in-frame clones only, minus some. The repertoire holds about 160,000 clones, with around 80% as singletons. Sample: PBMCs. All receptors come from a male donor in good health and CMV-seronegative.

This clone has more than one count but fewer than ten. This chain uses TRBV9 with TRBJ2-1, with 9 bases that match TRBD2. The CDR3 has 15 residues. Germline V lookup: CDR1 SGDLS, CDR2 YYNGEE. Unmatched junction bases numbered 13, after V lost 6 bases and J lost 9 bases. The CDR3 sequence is CASKSSAGGPGEQFF. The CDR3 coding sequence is TGTGCCAGCAAAAGTAGTGCGGGAGGGCCTGGTGAGCAGTTCTTC.

The CDR3 sequence is CASGREGDTQYF. In DNA form, the CDR3 reads TGCGCCAGCGGGAGGGAGGGAGATACGCAGTATTTT. This chain uses TRBV5-1 with TRBJ2-3, with 7 bases identical to TRBD2. Germline loops: CDR1 SGHRS, CDR2 YFSETQ. The V segment lost 7 bases and the J segment 5 bases; nucleotides outside the gene matches: 4. CDR3 size: 12 residues.

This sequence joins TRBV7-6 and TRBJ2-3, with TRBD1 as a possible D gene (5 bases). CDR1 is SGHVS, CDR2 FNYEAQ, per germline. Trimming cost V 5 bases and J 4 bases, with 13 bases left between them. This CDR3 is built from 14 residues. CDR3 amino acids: CASSQGVTPDTQYF. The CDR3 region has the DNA TGTGCCAGCAGCCAAGGGGTGACTCCAGATACGCAGTATTTT. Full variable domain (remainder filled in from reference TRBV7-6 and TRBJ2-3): GAGVSQSPRYKVTKRGQDVALRCDPISGHVSLYWYRQALGQGPEFLTYFNYEAQQDKSGLPNDRFSAERPEGSISTLTIQRTEQRDSAMYRCASSQGVTPDTQYFGPGTRLTVL.

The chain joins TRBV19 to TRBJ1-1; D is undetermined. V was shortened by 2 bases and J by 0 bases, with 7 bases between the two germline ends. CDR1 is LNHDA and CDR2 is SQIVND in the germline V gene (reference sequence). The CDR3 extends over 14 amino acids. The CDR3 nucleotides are TGTGCCAGTAGTATAACTGAAATGAACACTGAAGCTTTCTTT. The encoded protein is CASSITEMNTEAFF.

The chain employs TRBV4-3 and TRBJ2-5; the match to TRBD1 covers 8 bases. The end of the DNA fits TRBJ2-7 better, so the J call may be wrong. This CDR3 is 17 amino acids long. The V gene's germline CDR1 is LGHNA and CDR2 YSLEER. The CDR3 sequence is CASSQHDRGYSSYEQYF. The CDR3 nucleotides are TGCGCCAGCAGCCAACACGACAGGGGATATAGCTCCTACGAGCAGTACTTC.

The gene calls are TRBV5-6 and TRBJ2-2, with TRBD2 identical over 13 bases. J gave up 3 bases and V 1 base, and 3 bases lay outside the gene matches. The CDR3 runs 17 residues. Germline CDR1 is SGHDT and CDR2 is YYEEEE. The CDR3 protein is CASSLLLAGGHTGELFF. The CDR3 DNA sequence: TGTGCCAGCAGCTTGTTACTAGCGGGAGGGCACACCGGGGAGCTGTTTTTT. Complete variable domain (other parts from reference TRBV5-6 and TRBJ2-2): DAGVTQSPTHLIKTRGQQVTLRCSPKSGHDTVSWYQQALGQGPQFIFQYYEEEERQRGNFPDRFSGHQFPNYSSELNVNALLLGDSALYLCASSLLLAGGHTGELFFGEGSRLTVL.

The CDR3 coding sequence is TGTGCCACCAGCAGAGATACGGGTCTCGGGGTGGAGCAGTACTTC. Its translation: CATSRDTGLGVEQYF. The chain links TRBV15 to TRBJ2-7; D may be TRBD2 (5 bases). The CDR3 is 15 residues long. CDR1 is LNHNV, CDR2 YYDKDF, per germline (reference sequence). V gave up 0 bases and J gave up 7 bases, with 16 bases separating them.

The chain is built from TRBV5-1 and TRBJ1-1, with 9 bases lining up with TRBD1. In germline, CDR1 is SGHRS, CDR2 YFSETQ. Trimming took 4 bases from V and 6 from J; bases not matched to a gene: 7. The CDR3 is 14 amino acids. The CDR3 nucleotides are TGCGCCAGCAGCATACAGGGGGCGGGGGCTGAAGCTTTCTTT. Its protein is CASSIQGAGAEAFF.

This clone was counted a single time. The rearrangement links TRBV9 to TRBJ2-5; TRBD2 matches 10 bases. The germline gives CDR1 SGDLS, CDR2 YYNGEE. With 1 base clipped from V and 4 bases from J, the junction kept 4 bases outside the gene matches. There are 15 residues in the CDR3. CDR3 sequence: CASSVSGRALETQYF. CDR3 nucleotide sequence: TGTGCCAGCAGCGTAAGCGGGAGGGCCCTAGAGACCCAGTACTTC. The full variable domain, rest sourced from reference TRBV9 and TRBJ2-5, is DSGVTQTPKHLITATGQRVTLRCSPRSGDLSVYWYQQSLDQGLQFLIQYYNGEERAKGNILERFSAQQFPDLHSELNLSSLELGDSALYFCASSVSGRALETQYFGPGTRLLVL.

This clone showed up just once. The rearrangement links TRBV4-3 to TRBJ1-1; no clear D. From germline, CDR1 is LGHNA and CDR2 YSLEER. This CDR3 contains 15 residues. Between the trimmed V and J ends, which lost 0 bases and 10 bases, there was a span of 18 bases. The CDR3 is CASSQDLGGSGRAFF. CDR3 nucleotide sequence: TGCGCCAGCAGCCAAGATTTAGGTGGGAGTGGGCGAGCTTTCTTT.

The CDR3 is CASSGVTSGRANEQFF. The DNA of the CDR3 is TGTGCCAGCAGCGGAGTGACTAGCGGGAGGGCCAATGAGCAGTTCTTC. V is TRBV7-2 and J is TRBJ2-1; 14 bases are a match to TRBD2. Unmatched junction bases numbered 6, after V lost 5 bases and J lost 6 bases. Germline CDR1 and CDR2: SGHTA and FQGNSA. This CDR3 region has 16 residues.

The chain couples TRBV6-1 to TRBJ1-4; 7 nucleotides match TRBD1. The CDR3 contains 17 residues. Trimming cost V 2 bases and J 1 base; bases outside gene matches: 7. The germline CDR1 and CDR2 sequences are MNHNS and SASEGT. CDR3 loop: CASSETSWDRTNEKLFF. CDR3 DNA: TGTGCCAGCAGTGAAACATCCTGGGACAGAACTAATGAAAAACTGTTTTTT.

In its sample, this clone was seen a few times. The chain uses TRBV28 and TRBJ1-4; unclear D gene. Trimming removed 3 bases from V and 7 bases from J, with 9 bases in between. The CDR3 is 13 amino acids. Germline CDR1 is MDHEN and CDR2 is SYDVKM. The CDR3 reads CASSFRDGEKLFF. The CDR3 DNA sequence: TGTGCCAGCAGTTTCCGGGATGGTGAAAAACTGTTTTTT.

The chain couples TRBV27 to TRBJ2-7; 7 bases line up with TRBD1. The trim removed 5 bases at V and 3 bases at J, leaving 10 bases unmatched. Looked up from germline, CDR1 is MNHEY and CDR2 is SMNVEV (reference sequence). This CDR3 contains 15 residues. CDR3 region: CASSPSQGTVYEQYF. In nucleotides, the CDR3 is TGTGCCAGCAGTCCCTCACAGGGGACCGTCTACGAGCAGTACTTC.

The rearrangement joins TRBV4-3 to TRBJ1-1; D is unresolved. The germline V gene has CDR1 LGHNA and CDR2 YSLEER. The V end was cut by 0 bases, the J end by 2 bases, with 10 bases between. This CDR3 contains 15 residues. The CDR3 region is CASSQDRGLNTEAFF. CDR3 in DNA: TGCGCCAGCAGCCAAGATCGGGGATTAAACACTGAAGCTTTCTTT.

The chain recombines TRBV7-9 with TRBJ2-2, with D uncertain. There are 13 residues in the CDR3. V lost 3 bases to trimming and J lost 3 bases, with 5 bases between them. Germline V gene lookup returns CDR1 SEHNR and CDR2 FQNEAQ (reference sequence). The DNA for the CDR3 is TGTGCCAGCAGCTTCTCCTACACCGGGGAGCTGTTTTTT. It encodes CASSFSYTGELFF.

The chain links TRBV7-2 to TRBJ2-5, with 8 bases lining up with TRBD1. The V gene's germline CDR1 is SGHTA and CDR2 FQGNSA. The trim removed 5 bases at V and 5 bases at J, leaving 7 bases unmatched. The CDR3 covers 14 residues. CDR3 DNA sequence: TGTGCCAGCAGCCCCCGGACAGGGCTGGAGACCCAGTACTTC. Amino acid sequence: CASSPRTGLETQYF. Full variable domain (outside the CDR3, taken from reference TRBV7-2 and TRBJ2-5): GAGVSQSPSNKVTEKGKDVELRCDPISGHTALYWYRQSLGQGLEFLIYFQGNSAPDKSGLPSDRFSAERTGGSVSTLTIQRTQQEDSAVYLCASSPRTGLETQYFGPGTRLLVL.

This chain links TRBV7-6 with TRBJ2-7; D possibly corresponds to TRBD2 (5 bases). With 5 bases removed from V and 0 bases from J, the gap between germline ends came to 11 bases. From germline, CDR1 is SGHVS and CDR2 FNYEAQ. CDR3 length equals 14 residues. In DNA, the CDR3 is TGTGCCAGCAGCCTGGACGGGATCTCCTACGAGCAGTACTTC. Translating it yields CASSLDGISYEQYF.

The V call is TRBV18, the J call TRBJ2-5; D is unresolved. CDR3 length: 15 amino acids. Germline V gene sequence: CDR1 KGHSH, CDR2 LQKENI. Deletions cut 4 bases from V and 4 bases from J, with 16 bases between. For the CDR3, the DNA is TGTGCCAGCTCACTAGGCGAAGGAGTCGGAGAGACCCAGTACTTC. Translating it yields CASSLGEGVGETQYF.

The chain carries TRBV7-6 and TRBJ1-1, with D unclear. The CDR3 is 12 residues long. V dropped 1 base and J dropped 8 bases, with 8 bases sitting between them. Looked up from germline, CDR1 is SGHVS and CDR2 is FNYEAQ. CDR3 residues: CASSLDGREAFF. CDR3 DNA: TGTGCCAGCAGCTTAGATGGCAGGGAAGCTTTCTTT.

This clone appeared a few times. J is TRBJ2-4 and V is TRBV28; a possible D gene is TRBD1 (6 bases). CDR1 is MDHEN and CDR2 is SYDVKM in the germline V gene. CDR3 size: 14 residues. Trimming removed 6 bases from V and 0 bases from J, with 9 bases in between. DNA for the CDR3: TGTGCCAGCAGCCTAGGGGGAGCCAAAAACATTCAGTACTTC. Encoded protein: CASSLGGAKNIQYF.

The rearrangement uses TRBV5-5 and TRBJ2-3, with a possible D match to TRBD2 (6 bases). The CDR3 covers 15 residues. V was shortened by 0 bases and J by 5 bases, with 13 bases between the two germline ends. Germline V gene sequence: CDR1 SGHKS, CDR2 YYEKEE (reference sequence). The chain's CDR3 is CASSLGVGLRDTQYF. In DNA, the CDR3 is TGTGCCAGCAGCTTGGGAGTGGGACTTAGAGATACGCAGTATTTT.

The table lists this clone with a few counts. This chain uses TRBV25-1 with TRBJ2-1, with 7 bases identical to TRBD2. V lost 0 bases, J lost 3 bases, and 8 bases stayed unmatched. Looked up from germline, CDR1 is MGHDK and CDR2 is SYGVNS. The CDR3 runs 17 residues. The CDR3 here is CASSEYSGLADYNEQFF. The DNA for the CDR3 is TGTGCCAGCAGTGAATATTCGGGCCTAGCGGACTACAATGAGCAGTTCTTC.

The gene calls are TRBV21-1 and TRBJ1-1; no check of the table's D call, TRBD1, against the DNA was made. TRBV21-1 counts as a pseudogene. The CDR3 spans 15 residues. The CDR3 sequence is CASSRDREQNTEAFF. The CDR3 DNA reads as TGTGCCAGCAGCCGGGACAGGGAACAAAACACTGAAGCTTTCTTT.

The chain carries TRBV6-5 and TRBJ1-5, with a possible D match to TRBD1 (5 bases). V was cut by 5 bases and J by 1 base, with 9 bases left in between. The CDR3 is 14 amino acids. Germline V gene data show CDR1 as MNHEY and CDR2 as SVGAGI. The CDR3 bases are TGTGCCAGCAGTACAGGCCTAAGCAATCAGCCCCAGCATTTT. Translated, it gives CASSTGLSNQPQHF.

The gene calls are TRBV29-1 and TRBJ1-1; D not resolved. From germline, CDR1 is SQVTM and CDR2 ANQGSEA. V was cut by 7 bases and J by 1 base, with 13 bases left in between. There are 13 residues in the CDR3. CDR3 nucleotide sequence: TGCAGCGCCATGAACTTCCAGAACACTGAAGCTTTCTTT. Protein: CSAMNFQNTEAFF. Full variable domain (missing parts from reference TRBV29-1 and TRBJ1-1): SAVISQKPSRDICQRGTSLTIQCQVDSQVTMMFWYRQQPGQSLTLIATANQGSEATYESGFVIDKFPISRPNLTFSTLTVSNMSPEDSSIYLCSAMNFQNTEAFFGQGTRLTVV.

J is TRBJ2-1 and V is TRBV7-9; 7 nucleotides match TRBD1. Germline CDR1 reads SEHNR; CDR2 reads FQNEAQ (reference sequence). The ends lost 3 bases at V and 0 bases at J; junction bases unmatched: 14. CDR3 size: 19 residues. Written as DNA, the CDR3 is TGTGCCAGCAGCTTCCCCAACCGACAGGGCATCGCCTCCTACAATGAGCAGTTCTTC. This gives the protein CASSFPNRQGIASYNEQFF.